A selection of T cell receptor beta chains follows, all from one sample in a study of early T cells in non-severe SARS-CoV-2 infection. TCRdb reprocessed the 5' RACE reads via MiXCR and lists one record per CDR3 protein. The sample consists of tens of thousands of distinct CDR3 sequences, about 4.3% of them appearing once. Sequencing was carried out using whole blood. The receptor set was obtained from an adult who was a healthcare worker with PCR-confirmed SARS-CoV-2 infection or an uninfected control (not recorded which). CDR3s include the opening cysteine and the closing phenylalanine or tryptophan. Fields, in order: V gene, J gene, clone size, D gene, CDR3 protein, CDR3 DNA. A D gene is named only where the DNA matches it firmly. Some rows have no size entry. The others give once, few or many, or a class for an expanded clone.

>TRBV7-2|TRBJ2-3|few|TRBD2
CASSLRLGSGGAVDTQYF
TGTGCCAGCAGCTTAAGGCTAGGTAGCGGGGGGGCTGTAGATACGCAGTATTTT
>TRBV10-3|TRBJ1-2|NA|NA
CAISQLTGRNYGYTF
TGTGCCATCAGTCAACTTACAGGGCGTAACTATGGCTACACCTTC
>TRBV4-1|TRBJ2-5|many|NA
CASSHHQRRDKETQYF
TGCGCCAGCAGCCATCATCAACGCCGGGACAAAGAGACCCAGTACTTC
>TRBV12-3/TRBV12-4|TRBJ2-3|many|NA
CASRLDSSTDTQYF
TGTGCCAGCAGACTGGACAGTAGCACAGATACGCAGTATTTT
>TRBV7-2|TRBJ2-7|many|NA
CASSLGPRQGHSYEQYF
TGTGCCAGCAGCTTAGGTCCGAGGCAGGGTCACTCCTACGAGCAGTACTTC
>TRBV2|TRBJ1-1|many|NA
CASSRPNTEAFF
TGTGCCAGCAGTAGGCCGAACACTGAAGCTTTCTTT
>TRBV2|TRBJ2-1|many|TRBD2
CASSSGLAGGRHEQFF
TGTGCCAGCAGTAGCGGACTAGCGGGGGGGCGGCATGAGCAGTTCTTC
>TRBV6-1|TRBJ1-2|many|NA
CASSEGQLLNYGYTF
TGTGCCAGCAGCGAAGGACAGCTTCTAAACTATGGCTACACCTTC
>TRBV30|TRBJ2-2|many|TRBD1
CARGFTGQGAQYTGELFF
TGTGCCCGGGGTTTCACGGGACAGGGGGCGCAGTACACCGGGGAGCTGTTTTTT
>TRBV19|TRBJ2-2|NA|NA
CASSRPTRTTNTGELFF
TGTGCCAGTAGTAGGCCAACACGCACAACGAACACCGGGGAGCTGTTTTTT
>TRBV7-2|TRBJ1-4|NA|NA
CASSALGGAYEKLFF
TGTGCCAGCAGCGCCCTGGGGGGGGCGTATGAAAAACTGTTTTTT
>TRBV7-2|TRBJ2-3|few|NA
CASSFIGTDTQYF
TGTGCCAGCAGCTTTATAGGGACAGATACGCAGTATTTT
>TRBV5-1|TRBJ2-2|many|NA
CASSLVNTGELFF
TGCGCCAGCAGCTTGGTAAACACCGGGGAGCTGTTTTTT
>TRBV12-3/TRBV12-4|TRBJ1-2|medium-sized|NA
CASSYGTYGYTF
TGTGCCAGCAGTTATGGCACCTATGGCTACACCTTC
>TRBV6-2/TRBV6-3|TRBJ1-1|many|NA
CATKETNTEAFF
TGTGCCACCAAGGAGACGAACACTGAAGCTTTCTTT
>TRBV5-1|TRBJ2-1|many|NA
CASSLESPNEQFF
TGCGCCAGCAGCTTGGAGAGTCCCAATGAGCAGTTCTTC
>TRBV7-3|TRBJ2-2|many|TRBD1
CASRRGTGNTGELFF
TGTGCCAGCAGACGTGGGACAGGGAACACCGGGGAGCTGTTTTTT
>TRBV20-1|TRBJ2-6|few|NA
CSARKYTPFSGANVLTF
TGCAGTGCTAGAAAGTACACTCCCTTCTCTGGGGCCAACGTCCTGACTTTC
>TRBV14|TRBJ1-4|many|NA
CASSQARGDEKLFF
TGTGCCAGCAGTCAAGCCAGGGGAGATGAAAAACTGTTTTTT
>TRBV4-1|TRBJ1-6|many|TRBD1
CASSQVQGNNSPLHF
TGCGCCAGCAGCCAGGTACAGGGGAATAATTCACCCCTCCACTTT
>TRBV6-5|TRBJ2-7|many|NA
CASRGASYEQYF
TGTGCCAGCCGGGGGGCCTCCTACGAGCAGTACTTC
>TRBV12-3/TRBV12-4|TRBJ2-7|many|TRBD2
CASSYRGGYEQYF
TGTGCCAGCAGTTACCGCGGGGGATACGAGCAGTACTTC
>TRBV9|TRBJ1-1|many|TRBD1
CASSETTGGMNTEAFF
TGTGCCAGCAGCGAAACAACAGGGGGCATGAACACTGAAGCTTTCTTT
>TRBV27|TRBJ2-7|many|NA
CASSLYTSYEQYF
TGTGCCAGCAGTTTATACACTTCCTACGAGCAGTACTTC
>TRBV5-1|TRBJ1-6|many|NA
CASSFGGRDSPLHF
TGCGCCAGCAGCTTCGGAGGCCGAGATTCACCCCTCCACTTT
>TRBV7-9|TRBJ1-1|many|NA
CASSPRQRYTEAFF
TGTGCCAGCAGCCCGCGCCAGAGGTACACTGAAGCTTTCTTT
>TRBV7-9|TRBJ2-2|few|NA
CASSFLLTRTVNTGELFF
TGTGCCAGCAGCTTTTTGTTGACCCGGACGGTGAACACCGGGGAGCTGTTTTTT
>TRBV5-4|TRBJ2-7|many|TRBD1
CASSFPVPGTDYEQYF
TGTGCCAGCAGCTTCCCGGTGCCCGGGACAGACTACGAGCAGTACTTC
>TRBV30|TRBJ2-7|many|NA
CAWSVRTFPSEQYF
TGTGCCTGGAGTGTCCGGACCTTCCCCTCCGAGCAGTACTTC
>TRBV12-3/TRBV12-4|TRBJ2-2|NA|TRBD1
CASRGTGFTGELFF
TGTGCCAGCAGGGGGACAGGGTTTACCGGGGAGCTGTTTTTT
>TRBV5-4|TRBJ1-1|many|TRBD1
CASSRGQGGVIGSTEAFF
TGTGCCAGCAGCCGCGGACAGGGGGGTGTTATTGGGAGCACTGAAGCTTTCTTT
>TRBV19|TRBJ2-2|many|NA
CASSQQANTGELFF
TGTGCCAGTAGCCAACAGGCGAACACCGGGGAGCTGTTTTTT
>TRBV6-6|TRBJ2-3|few|NA
CASTMGATDTQYF
TGTGCCAGCACTATGGGTGCTACAGATACGCAGTATTTT
>TRBV29-1|TRBJ2-7|many|TRBD1
CSVEQGQTSYEQYF
TGCAGCGTTGAACAGGGACAGACATCCTACGAGCAGTACTTC
>TRBV7-2|TRBJ2-7|many|NA
CASSLAPDPAYEQYF
TGTGCCAGCAGCTTAGCCCCGGACCCGGCCTACGAGCAGTACTTC
>TRBV18|TRBJ2-2|many|TRBD1
CASSPGTGYGELFF
TGTGCCAGCTCACCGGGGACAGGATACGGGGAGCTGTTTTTT
>TRBV5-1|TRBJ1-4|many|TRBD1
CASRQGQGNEKLFF
TGCGCCAGCCGGCAGGGACAGGGGAACGAAAAACTGTTTTTT
>TRBV27|TRBJ2-5|many|TRBD2
CASTGTSGARETQYF
TGTGCCAGCACCGGGACTAGCGGTGCCCGAGAGACCCAGTACTTC
>TRBV5-1|TRBJ1-5|many|NA
CASSPGGSGSNQPQHF
TGCGCCAGCAGCCCGGGGGGATCAGGGAGCAATCAGCCCCAGCATTTT
>TRBV7-2|TRBJ2-5|few|NA
CASSPGVGGTKETQYF
TGTGCCAGCAGCCCAGGAGTGGGTGGGACAAAAGAGACCCAGTACTTC
>TRBV5-4|TRBJ1-1|many|NA
CASSLGAGHTEAFF
TGTGCCAGCAGCTTGGGGGCGGGGCACACTGAAGCTTTCTTT
>TRBV13|TRBJ2-3|many|TRBD1
CASSQRTGLADTQYF
TGTGCCAGCAGCCAGCGGACAGGTCTCGCAGATACGCAGTATTTT
>TRBV28|TRBJ2-7|few|NA
CASSMVSYEQYF
TGTGCCAGCAGCATGGTATCCTACGAGCAGTACTTC
>TRBV10-3|TRBJ2-1|many|TRBD1
CATSYSGQGEELSF
TGTGCCACTAGCTATTCTGGACAGGGTGAGGAGTTATCCTTC
>TRBV5-1|TRBJ2-1|few|TRBD2
CASSLDSLGTSGLNEQFF
TGCGCCAGCAGCTTGGATTCATTGGGGACTAGCGGTTTAAATGAGCAGTTCTTC
>TRBV12-3/TRBV12-4|TRBJ2-2|many|TRBD2
CASTPRGGNTGELFF
TGTGCCAGCACGCCGCGGGGGGGCAACACCGGGGAGCTGTTTTTT
>TRBV19|TRBJ1-2|NA|NA
CASRTGVTGGYTF
TGTGCCAGCAGGACGGGCGTGACCGGTGGCTACACCTTC
>TRBV29-1|TRBJ2-7|NA|NA
CSVLSYEQYF
TGCAGCGTTCTCTCCTACGAGCAGTACTTC
>TRBV7-3|TRBJ2-1|few|TRBD2
CASSLGTTNNEQFF
TGTGCCAGCAGCTTAGGGACTACAAACAATGAGCAGTTCTTC
>TRBV12-3/TRBV12-4|TRBJ1-6|many|TRBD1
CASSFGTGGPPLHF
TGTGCCAGCAGTTTTGGGACAGGGGGCCCACCCCTCCACTTT
>TRBV7-8|TRBJ2-7|many|NA
CASSLGTGPLYEQYF
TGTGCCAGCAGCTTAGGTACAGGTCCGCTGTACGAGCAGTACTTC